The 22 T cell receptor beta chains below come from one sample, sequenced in a study of shared clonotypes between healthy human individuals. Measured with immunoSEQ multiplex PCR; TCRdb has only the in-frame clones, and not every one. The sample contains some 1 million clones, about 75% of which appear only once. The sample comprised memory CD4+ T cells sorted from blood. Noted subset: CD45RA-negative fraction. The receptors come from a man aged 18 to 35 in good health.

The gene calls are TRBV6-6 and TRBJ2-1; D possibly corresponds to TRBD2 (5 bases). The germline V gene encodes CDR1 MNHNY and CDR2 SVGAGI (reference sequence). This CDR3 comprises 13 residues. V was cut by 6 bases and J by 7 bases, with 13 bases left in between. CDR3 sequence reads: CASRPGERNEQFF. In DNA, the CDR3 is TGTGCCAGCAGACCTGGGGAGAGGAATGAGCAGTTCTTC.

This clone was seen a few times. The V gene is TRBV2, the J gene TRBJ1-6, with a weak D call TRBD1 (5 bases). V lost 6 bases, J lost 8 bases, and 17 bases lay in between. There are 15 residues in the CDR3. CDR1 is SNHLY, CDR2 FYNNEI, per germline. The CDR3 DNA reads TGTGCCAGCAGCGGACTAGGACGGGGGGATTCACCCCTCCACTTT. Amino acids: CASSGLGRGDSPLHF.

A single count supports this clone. V is TRBV30 and J is TRBJ2-3, with D possibly matching TRBD2 (6 bases). Trimming cost V 0 bases and J 0 bases, with 7 bases left between them. Per the germline V gene, CDR1 is GTSNPN and CDR2 is SVGIG (reference sequence). CDR3 length: 14 amino acids. CDR3: CAWSVGGSTDTQYF. CDR3 coding DNA: TGTGCCTGGAGTGTGGGGGGTAGCACAGATACGCAGTATTTT.

The CDR3 spells CASRYAGTGSYNEQFF. The CDR3 DNA reads as TGCGCCAGCAGGTACGCCGGGACAGGTTCCTACAATGAGCAGTTCTTC. This sequence joins TRBV5-1 and TRBJ2-1, with 8 bases that match TRBD1. This CDR3 is 16 amino acids long. Germline trimming cut 5 bases from V and 1 base from J; bases unmatched to any gene: 8. In germline, CDR1 is SGHRS, CDR2 YFSETQ.

This clone was found once. The rearrangement links TRBV5-1 to TRBJ1-3, with D possibly being TRBD1 (6 bases). The CDR3 loop spans 14 amino acids. CDR1 and CDR2 (germline): SGHRS, YFSETQ. Deletions cut 3 bases from V and 0 bases from J, with 7 bases between. The CDR3 DNA reads TGCGCCAGCAGCTGGGACAACTCTGGAAACACCATATATTTT. Translation gives CASSWDNSGNTIYF.

The chain joins TRBV15 to TRBJ2-7; D is ambiguous. V was clipped by 0 bases and J by 3 bases, with 9 bases between them. Germline V lookup: CDR1 LNHNV, CDR2 YYDKDF (reference sequence). The CDR3 consists of 14 residues. CDR3 loop: CATSRDGMSYEQYF. The CDR3 nucleotides are TGTGCCACCAGCAGAGATGGAATGAGCTACGAGCAGTACTTC.

This sequence joins TRBV5-1 and TRBJ1-1, with 7 bases lining up with TRBD1. The CDR3 spans 16 residues. Germline V gives CDR1 SGHRS, CDR2 YFSETQ. J gave up 0 bases and V 3 bases, and 8 bases lay outside the gene matches. The CDR3 DNA is TGCGCCAGCAGCTCAACAGGGGCAAGAATGAACACTGAAGCTTTCTTT. Protein product: CASSSTGARMNTEAFF.

This clone was picked up a small number of times. V is TRBV4-1 and J is TRBJ1-1; a possible D gene is TRBD1 (5 bases). With 0 bases removed from V and 4 bases from J, the gap between germline ends came to 12 bases. The CDR3 extends over 15 amino acids. Germline V gene sequence: CDR1 MGHRA, CDR2 YSYEKL. The CDR3 spells CASSQDRGAGTEAFF. DNA for the CDR3: TGCGCCAGCAGCCAAGATAGAGGGGCGGGCACTGAAGCTTTCTTT.

A single count supports this clone. The V and J genes are TRBV19 and TRBJ2-1; 7 nucleotides line up with TRBD2. Germline V lookup: CDR1 LNHDA, CDR2 SQIVND (reference sequence). V lost 3 bases to trimming and J lost 7 bases; unmatched junction nucleotides: 3. This CDR3 spans 13 amino acids. The CDR3 nucleotides are TGTGCCAGTAGTATGTGGCGGGAGAATGAGCAGTTCTTC. Translation: CASSMWRENEQFF.

This clone was detected only once. This chain connects TRBV9 to TRBJ2-1; no definite D call. The germline CDR1 and CDR2 sequences are SGDLS and YYNGEE. The CDR3 is 13 residues long. V lost 4 bases to trimming and J lost 5 bases, with 10 bases between them. The DNA for the CDR3 is TGTGCCAGCAGCCTGGACGTAAACAATGAGCAGTTCTTC. Protein product: CASSLDVNNEQFF.

The chain has TRBV11-3 and TRBJ2-5; 7 bases line up with TRBD1. Trimming removed 4 bases from V and 2 bases from J; junction bases left unmatched: 1. In germline, CDR1 is SGHNT, CDR2 YENEEA. This CDR3 is built from 13 residues. In DNA form, the CDR3 reads TGTGCCAGCAGCTCGGGACAGCAAGAGACCCAGTACTTC. Its protein product is CASSSGQQETQYF.

This clone was seen only once. The chain has TRBV7-9 and TRBJ2-7; no clear D. The CDR3 is 12 amino acids. V was shortened by 5 bases and J by 3 bases, with 8 bases between the two germline ends. Germline CDR1 is SEHNR and CDR2 is FQNEAQ (reference sequence). The CDR3 here is CASSRAVYEQYF. In DNA, the CDR3 is TGTGCCAGCAGCAGAGCCGTCTACGAGCAGTACTTC.

This clone came up a few times. The rearrangement uses TRBV16 and TRBJ1-1, with D uncertain. The V gene's germline CDR1 is KGHSY and CDR2 FQNENV. CDR3 size: 15 residues. V dropped 4 bases and J dropped 0 bases, with 12 bases sitting between them. The CDR3, as DNA: TGTGCCAGCAGCCCCACGCGGGAAATGAACACTGAAGCTTTCTTT. Translation: CASSPTREMNTEAFF.

This sequence joins TRBV5-1 and TRBJ2-2; the D is unclear. The V and J ends lost 4 bases and 1 base respectively, with 5 bases between them. The length of the CDR3 is 13 residues. Germline CDR1 is SGHRS and CDR2 is YFSETQ. The CDR3 coding sequence is TGCGCCAGCAGCCCAGAGAACACCGGGGAGCTGTTTTTT. This translates into CASSPENTGELFF.

This clone was seen a handful of times. The CDR3 DNA sequence: TGTGCCAGCAGCTCCGTAGGGGGGAACACTGAAGCTTTCTTT. Translated: CASSSVGGNTEAFF. V usage is TRBV5-5 and J usage is TRBJ1-1; D may be TRBD1 (6 bases). Trimming stripped 3 bases from V and 1 base from J, with 10 bases between. This CDR3 comprises 14 residues. CDR1 and CDR2 from the germline V gene are SGHKS and YYEKEE (reference sequence).

This chain uses TRBV5-1 with TRBJ1-6; D not certain. Trimming took 1 base from V and 0 from J, leaving 23 bases between them. CDR3 size: 21 residues. CDR1 and CDR2 (germline): SGHRS, YFSETQ. DNA of the CDR3: TGCGCCAGCAGCTTGACCCCCGTCGGGGTTCCACTGAGCTCCTATAATTCACCCCTCCACTTT. Its protein is CASSLTPVGVPLSSYNSPLHF.

The genes are TRBV28 and TRBJ2-3; D not certain. Trimming removed 6 bases from V and 0 bases from J, with 19 bases in between. Germline V lookup: CDR1 MDHEN, CDR2 SYDVKM. The CDR3 has 17 amino acids. The CDR3 loop is CASRPAGGAASTDTQYF. CDR3 bases: TGTGCCAGCAGGCCCGCCGGTGGTGCGGCGAGCACAGATACGCAGTATTTT.

V gene TRBV6-6 combines with J gene TRBJ2-7, with D perhaps given as TRBD1 or TRBD2 (5 bases each). The CDR3 spans 13 residues. Deletions cut 7 bases from V and 6 bases from J, with 16 bases between. Germline CDR1 MNHNY, CDR2 SVGAGI (reference sequence). The CDR3 here is CASTGDGDSEQYF. CDR3 nucleotide sequence: TGTGCCAGCACTGGGGACGGGGATTCCGAGCAGTACTTC.

This clone was counted between two and nine times. Here the CDR3 reads CASSQVPAGELFF. CDR3 coding DNA: TGTGCCAGCAGCCAAGTACCGGCCGGGGAGCTGTTTTTT. The rearrangement uses TRBV14 and TRBJ2-2, with D unclear. Germline V gene sequence: CDR1 SGHDN, CDR2 FVKESK. With 1 base removed from V and 6 bases from J, the gap between germline ends came to 6 bases. The CDR3 is 13 amino acids.

The chain combines TRBV6-6 with TRBJ2-7; TRBD1 might be the D (6 bases). Per the germline V gene, CDR1 is MNHNY and CDR2 is SVGAGI (reference sequence). CDR3 length equals 15 residues. V was pared by 6 bases and J by 0 bases, with 15 bases between. CDR3 DNA sequence: TGTGCCAGCAGGCCTGTACAGGGTGGCTCCTACGAGCAGTACTTC. Translation gives CASRPVQGGSYEQYF.

The chain recombines TRBV5-6 with TRBJ2-1, with unresolved D. This CDR3 is built from 16 residues. CDR1 and CDR2 from the germline V gene are SGHDT and YYEEEE. V gave up 0 bases and J gave up 8 bases, with 18 bases separating them. CDR3 coding DNA: TGTGCCAGCAGCTTGGCTAGAGGTTCGCGAGGCGATGAGCAGTTCTTC. Translation gives CASSLARGSRGDEQFF.

Concerning this clone: A much more abundant neighbour one base away suggests this may be a read error. The chain recombines TRBV5-6 with TRBJ1-6, with D maybe TRBD1 (5 bases). This CDR3 is 14 amino acids long. V gave up 0 bases and J gave up 4 bases, with 5 bases separating them. Germline V gives CDR1 SGHDT, CDR2 YYEEEE. The CDR3 spells CASSLGQYNSPLHF. The DNA for the CDR3 is TGTGCCAGCAGCTTGGGACAGTATAATTCACCCCTCCACTTT.